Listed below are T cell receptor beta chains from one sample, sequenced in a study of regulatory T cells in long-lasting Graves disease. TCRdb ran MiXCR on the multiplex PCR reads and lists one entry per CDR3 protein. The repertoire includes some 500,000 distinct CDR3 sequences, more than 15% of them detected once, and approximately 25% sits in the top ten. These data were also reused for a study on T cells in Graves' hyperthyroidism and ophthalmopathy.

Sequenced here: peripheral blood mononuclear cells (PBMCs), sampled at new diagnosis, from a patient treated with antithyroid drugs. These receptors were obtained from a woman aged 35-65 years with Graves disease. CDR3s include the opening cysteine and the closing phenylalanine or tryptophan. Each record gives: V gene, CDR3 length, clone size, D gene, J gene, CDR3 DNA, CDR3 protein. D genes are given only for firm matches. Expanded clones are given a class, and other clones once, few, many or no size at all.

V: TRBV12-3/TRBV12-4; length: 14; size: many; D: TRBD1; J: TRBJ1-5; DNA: TGTGCCAGCAGTCACAGGGGTTCCTATCAGCCCCAGCATTTT; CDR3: CASSHRGSYQPQHF
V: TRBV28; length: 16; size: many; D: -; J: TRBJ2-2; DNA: TGTGCCAGCAGTTTGCTGGAAGGGGGTCGCACCGGGGAGCTGTTTTTT; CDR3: CASSLLEGGRTGELFF
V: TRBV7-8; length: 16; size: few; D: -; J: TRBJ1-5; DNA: TGTGCCAGCAGCTCCGGGGGGGGGAATAGCAATCAGCCCCAGCATTTT; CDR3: CASSSGGGNSNQPQHF
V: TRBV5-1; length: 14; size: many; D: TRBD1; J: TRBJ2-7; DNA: TGCGCCAGCAGCGTTACAGGGGTCCTCTACGAGCAGTACTTC; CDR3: CASSVTGVLYEQYF
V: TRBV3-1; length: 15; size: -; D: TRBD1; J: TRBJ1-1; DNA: TGTGCCAGCAGCCAGGAAACAGGGGGCTCCACTGAAGCTTTCTTT; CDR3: CASSQETGGSTEAFF
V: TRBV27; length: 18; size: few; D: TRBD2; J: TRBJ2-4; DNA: TGTGCCAGCAGTCTACGACTCGGACTAGCGGGGGTCAAAAACATTCAGTACTTC; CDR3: CASSLRLGLAGVKNIQYF
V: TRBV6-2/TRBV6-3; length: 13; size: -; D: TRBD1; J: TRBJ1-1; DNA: TGTGCCAGCATCGACAGGGTCGGAGCTGAAGCTTTCTTT; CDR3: CASIDRVGAEAFF
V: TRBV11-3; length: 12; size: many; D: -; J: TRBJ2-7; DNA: TGTGCCAGCAGCCCCCTGGGCTACGAGCAGTACTTC; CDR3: CASSPLGYEQYF
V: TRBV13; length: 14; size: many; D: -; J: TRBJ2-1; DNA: TGTGCCAGCAGCTTCCGGCCGGGAGTGGAGGAGCAGTTCTTC; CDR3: CASSFRPGVEEQFF
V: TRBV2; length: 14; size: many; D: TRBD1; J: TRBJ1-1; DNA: TGTGCCAGCAGCCGAGAGGGGGCGAACACTGAAGCTTTCTTT; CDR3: CASSREGANTEAFF
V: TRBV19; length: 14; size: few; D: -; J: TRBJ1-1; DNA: TGTGCCAGTAAGCGGGTGGAGGGTGGGACTGAAGCTTTCTTT; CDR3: CASKRVEGGTEAFF
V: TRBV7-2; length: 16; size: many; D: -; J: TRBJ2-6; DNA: TGTGCCAGCCTATCCCCGGGAAGTGCTGGGGCCAACGTCCTGACTTTC; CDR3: CASLSPGSAGANVLTF
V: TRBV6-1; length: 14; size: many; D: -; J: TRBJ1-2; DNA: TGTGCCAGCAGGTTCGACACTTCCACCTATGGCTACACCTTC; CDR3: CASRFDTSTYGYTF
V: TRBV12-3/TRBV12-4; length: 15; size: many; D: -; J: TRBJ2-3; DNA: TGTGCCAGCAGTTTACGTTCGGGTAGCACAGATACGCAGTATTTT; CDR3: CASSLRSGSTDTQYF
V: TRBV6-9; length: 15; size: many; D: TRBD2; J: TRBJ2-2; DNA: TGTGCCAGCAGTTTGACTAGCTTTAACACCGGGGAGCTGTTTTTT; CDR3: CASSLTSFNTGELFF
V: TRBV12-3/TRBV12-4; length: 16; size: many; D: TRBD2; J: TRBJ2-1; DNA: TGTGCCAGCAGGGTAGCGGGGTCAAGCTCCTACAATGAGCAGTTCTTC; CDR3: CASRVAGSSSYNEQFF
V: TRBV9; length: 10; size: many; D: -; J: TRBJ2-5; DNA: TGTGCCAGCAGCGTCAAGTCCCAGTACTTC; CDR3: CASSVKSQYF
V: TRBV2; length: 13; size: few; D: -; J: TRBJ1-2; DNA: TGTGCCACCAGACAGGAGACAAACTATGGCTACACCTTC; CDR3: CATRQETNYGYTF
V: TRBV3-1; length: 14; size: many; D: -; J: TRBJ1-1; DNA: TGTGCCAGCAGCCAAGATCTGGGGGGCGTTGAAGCTTTCTTT; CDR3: CASSQDLGGVEAFF
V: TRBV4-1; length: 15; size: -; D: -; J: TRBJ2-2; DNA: TGCGCCAGCAGCCAAGTCTGGGCGAACACCGGGGAGCTGTTTTTT; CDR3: CASSQVWANTGELFF
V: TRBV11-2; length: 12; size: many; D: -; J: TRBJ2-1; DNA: TGTGCCAGTCGACAGTCTTACAATGAGCAGTTCTTC; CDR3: CASRQSYNEQFF
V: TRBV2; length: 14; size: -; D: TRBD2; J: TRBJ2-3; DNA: TGTGCCGGGGGGCTAGCGGGGTTCACAGATACGCAGTATTTT; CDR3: CAGGLAGFTDTQYF
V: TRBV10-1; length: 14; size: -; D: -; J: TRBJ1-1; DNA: TGCGCCAGCAGGGAAGACAGAGGAGGCACTGAAGCTTTCTTT; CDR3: CASREDRGGTEAFF
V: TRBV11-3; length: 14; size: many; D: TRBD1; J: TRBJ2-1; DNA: TGTGCCAGCAGCCACGACAGGGTGTTCTCCGAGCAGTTCTTC; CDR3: CASSHDRVFSEQFF
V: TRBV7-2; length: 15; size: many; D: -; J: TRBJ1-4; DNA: TGTGCCAGCAGCTTAGGCTTTCAGGTTCACGAAAAACTGTTTTTT; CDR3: CASSLGFQVHEKLFF
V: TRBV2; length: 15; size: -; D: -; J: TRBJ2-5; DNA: TGTGCCAGCAGTCAATCATCCGGGTGGAGAGAGACCCAGTACTTC; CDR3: CASSQSSGWRETQYF
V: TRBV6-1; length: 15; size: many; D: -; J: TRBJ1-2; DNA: TGTGCCAGCAGTGACGGGACAAACGACCTCTATGGCTACACCTTC; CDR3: CASSDGTNDLYGYTF
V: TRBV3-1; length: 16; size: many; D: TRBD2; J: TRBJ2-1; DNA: TGTGCCAGCAGCCTTTCCTCGACTAGCGGGGGGGCCTATGAGTTCTTC; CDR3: CASSLSSTSGGAYEFF
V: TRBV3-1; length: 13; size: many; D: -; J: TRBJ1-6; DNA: TGTGCCAGCAGCCCGGGACCGCATTCACCCCTCCACTTT; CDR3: CASSPGPHSPLHF
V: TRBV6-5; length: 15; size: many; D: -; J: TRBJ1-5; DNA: TGTGCCAGCAGTTACACGGGGTTTAGCAATCAGCCCCAGCATTTT; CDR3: CASSYTGFSNQPQHF
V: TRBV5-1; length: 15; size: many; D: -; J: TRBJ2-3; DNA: TGCGCCAGCAGCTGGCGGGATCGTACCACAGATACGCAGTATTTT; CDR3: CASSWRDRTTDTQYF
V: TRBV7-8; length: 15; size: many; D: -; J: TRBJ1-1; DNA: TGTGCCAGCAGCTTAGCGGTGCGGGGGGGCCCTGAAGCTTTCTTT; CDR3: CASSLAVRGGPEAFF
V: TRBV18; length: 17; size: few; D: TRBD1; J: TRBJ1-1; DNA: TGTGCCAGCTCACCGCGGGCAGGGGGCGCCCCCGGCACTGAAGCTTTCTTT; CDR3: CASSPRAGGAPGTEAFF
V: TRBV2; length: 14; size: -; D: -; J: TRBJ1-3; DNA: TGTGCCAGCACGGCCTTAACGGGACGAAACACCATATATTTT; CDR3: CASTALTGRNTIYF
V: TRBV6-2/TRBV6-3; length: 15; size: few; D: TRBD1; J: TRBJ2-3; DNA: TGTGCCAGCAGTATTCAGGGGGCCTCTGCAGATATGCAGTATTTT; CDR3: CASSIQGASADMQYF
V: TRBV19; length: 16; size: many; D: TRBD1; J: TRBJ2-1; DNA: TGTGCCAGTAATCGACAGGGTTCGCCCCCCTACAATGAGCAGTTCTTC; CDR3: CASNRQGSPPYNEQFF
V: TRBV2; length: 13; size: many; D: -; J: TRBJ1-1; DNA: TGTGCCAGCAGTGAGGACGTTAACACTGAAGCTTTCTTT; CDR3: CASSEDVNTEAFF
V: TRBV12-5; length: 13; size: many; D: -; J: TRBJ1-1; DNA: TGTGCTAGTGCCTGGTACACCAACACTGAAGCTTTCTTT; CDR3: CASAWYTNTEAFF
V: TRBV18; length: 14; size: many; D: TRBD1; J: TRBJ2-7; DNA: TGTGCCAGCTCACCAGGGGACAGGCACTACGAGCAGTACTTC; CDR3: CASSPGDRHYEQYF
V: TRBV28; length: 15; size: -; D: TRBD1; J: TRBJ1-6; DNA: TGTGCCAGCAGCTGGGGACAGGGGGAGGGTTCACCCCTCCACTTT; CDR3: CASSWGQGEGSPLHF
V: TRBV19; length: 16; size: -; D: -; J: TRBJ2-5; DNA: TGTGCCAGTAGTATAGGGTTTGGGATGGTGTCAGAGACCCAGTACTTC; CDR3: CASSIGFGMVSETQYF
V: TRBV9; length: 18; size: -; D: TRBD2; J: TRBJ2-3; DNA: TGTGCCAGCAGCGCCCTAGCGGGGGGCCCAAGAAACCAAGATACGCAGTATTTT; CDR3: CASSALAGGPRNQDTQYF
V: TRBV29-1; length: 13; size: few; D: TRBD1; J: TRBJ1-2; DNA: TGCAGCGTTGAAGGGACAGGTGACTATGGCTACACCTTC; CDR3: CSVEGTGDYGYTF
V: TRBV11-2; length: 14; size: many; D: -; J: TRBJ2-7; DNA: TGTGCCAGCAGCGCATGGCCGTTCGGACTTGAGCAGTACTTC; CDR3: CASSAWPFGLEQYF
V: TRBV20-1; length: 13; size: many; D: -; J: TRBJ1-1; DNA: TGCAGTGCTATAGGCCAGTTGAACACTGAAGCTTTCTTT; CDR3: CSAIGQLNTEAFF
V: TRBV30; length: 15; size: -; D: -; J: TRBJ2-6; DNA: TGTGCCTGGAGTGTAGGGGACTCTGGGGCCAACGTCCTGACTTTC; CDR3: CAWSVGDSGANVLTF
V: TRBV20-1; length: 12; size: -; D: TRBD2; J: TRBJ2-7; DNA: TGCAGTGCGTATCCGGGACTAGACGAGCAGTACTTC; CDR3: CSAYPGLDEQYF
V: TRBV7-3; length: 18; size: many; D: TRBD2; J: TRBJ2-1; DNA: TGTGCCAGCAGCCCACAGGTGAACTTAGCGGGGGGATACAATGAGCAGTTCTTC; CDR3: CASSPQVNLAGGYNEQFF
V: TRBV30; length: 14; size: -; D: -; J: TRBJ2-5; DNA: TGTGCCTGGAGTGAAGACAGCTACCAAGAGACCCAGTACTTC; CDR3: CAWSEDSYQETQYF